This T cell receptor (beta chain) stems from a study of T-cell memory formation after mild COVID-19. The CDR3 is 13 residues long. The V end lost 8 bases, the J end lost 2 bases, and 13 bases lay between the germline ends. CDR1 MNHEY and CDR2 SVGEGT come from the germline V gene. One entry per CDR3 protein, called by TCRdb with MiXCR from the 5' RACE reads. The sample lists about half a million distinct CDR3 sequences; 15% to 20% were seen once. The rearrangement uses TRBV6-2 or TRBV6-3 and TRBJ2-7; D perhaps matches TRBD1 (5 bases). The source is an adult woman who had mild COVID-19 (a few samples of this study predate the infection). Cell type and time point are not known. Material: PBMCs or a T cell subset sorted from them (not recorded which). The CDR3 reads CASESRVTYEQYF. For the CDR3, the DNA is TGTGCCAGCGAGTCCAGGGTTACCTACGAGCAGTACTTC.